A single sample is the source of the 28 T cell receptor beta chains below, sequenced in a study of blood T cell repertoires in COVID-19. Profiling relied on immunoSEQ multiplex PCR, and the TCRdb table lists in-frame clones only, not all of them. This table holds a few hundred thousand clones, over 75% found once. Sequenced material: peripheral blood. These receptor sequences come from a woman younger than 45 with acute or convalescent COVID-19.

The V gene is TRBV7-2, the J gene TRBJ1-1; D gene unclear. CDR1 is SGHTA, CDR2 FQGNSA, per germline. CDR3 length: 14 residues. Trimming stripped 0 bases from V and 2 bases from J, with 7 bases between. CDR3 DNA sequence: TGTGCCAGCAGCTTAGCGGGCCTTAACACTGAAGCTTTCTTT. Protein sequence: CASSLAGLNTEAFF. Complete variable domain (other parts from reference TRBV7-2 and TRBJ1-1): GAGVSQSPSNKVTEKGKDVELRCDPISGHTALYWYRQSLGQGLEFLIYFQGNSAPDKSGLPSDRFSAERTGGSVSTLTIQRTQQEDSAVYLCASSLAGLNTEAFFGQGTRLTVV.

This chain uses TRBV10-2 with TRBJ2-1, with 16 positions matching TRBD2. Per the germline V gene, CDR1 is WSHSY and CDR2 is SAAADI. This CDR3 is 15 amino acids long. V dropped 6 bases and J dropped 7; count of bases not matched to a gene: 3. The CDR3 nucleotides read TGCGCCAGCAGGGGGACTAGCGGGAGGGGTAATGAGCAGTTCTTC. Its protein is CASRGTSGRGNEQFF.

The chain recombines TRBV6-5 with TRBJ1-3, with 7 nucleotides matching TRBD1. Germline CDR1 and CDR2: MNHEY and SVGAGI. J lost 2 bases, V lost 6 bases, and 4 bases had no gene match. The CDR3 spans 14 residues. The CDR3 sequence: CASRSTGAGNTIYF. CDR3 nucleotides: TGTGCCAGCAGGAGTACAGGGGCTGGAAACACCATATATTTT.

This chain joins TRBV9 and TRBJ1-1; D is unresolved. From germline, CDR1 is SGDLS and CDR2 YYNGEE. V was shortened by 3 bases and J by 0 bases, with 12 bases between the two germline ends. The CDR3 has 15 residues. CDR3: CASSALGEVNTEAFF. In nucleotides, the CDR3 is TGTGCCAGCAGCGCTCTCGGGGAGGTGAACACTGAAGCTTTCTTT.

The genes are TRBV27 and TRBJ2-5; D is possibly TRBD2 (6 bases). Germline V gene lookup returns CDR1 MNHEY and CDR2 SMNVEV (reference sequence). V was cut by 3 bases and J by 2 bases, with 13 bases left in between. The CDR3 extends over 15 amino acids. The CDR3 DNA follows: TGTGCCAGCAGTTTCTCCTTTAGCGGACAAGAGACCCAGTACTTC. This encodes CASSFSFSGQETQYF.

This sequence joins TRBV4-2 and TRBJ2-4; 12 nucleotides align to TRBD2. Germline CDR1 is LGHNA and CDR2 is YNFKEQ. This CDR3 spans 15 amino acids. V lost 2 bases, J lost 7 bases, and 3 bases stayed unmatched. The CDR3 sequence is CASSQPTSGSNIQYF. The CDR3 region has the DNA TGTGCCAGCAGCCAACCGACTAGCGGGAGTAACATTCAGTACTTC.

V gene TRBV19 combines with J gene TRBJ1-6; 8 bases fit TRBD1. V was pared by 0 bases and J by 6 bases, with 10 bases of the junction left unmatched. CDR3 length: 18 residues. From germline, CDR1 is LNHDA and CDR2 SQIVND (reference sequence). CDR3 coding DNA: TGTGCCAGTAGTATAGATCGCCAGGGGGCAGGGGGTAATTCACCCCTCCACTTT. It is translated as CASSIDRQGAGGNSPLHF.

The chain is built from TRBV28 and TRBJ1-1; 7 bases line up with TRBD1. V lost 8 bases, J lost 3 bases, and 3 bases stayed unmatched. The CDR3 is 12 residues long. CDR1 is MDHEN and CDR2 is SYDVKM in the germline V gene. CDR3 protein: CASRDSYTEAFF. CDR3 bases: TGTGCCAGCCGGGACAGCTACACTGAAGCTTTCTTT.

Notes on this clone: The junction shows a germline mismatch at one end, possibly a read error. DNA for the CDR3: TGTGCTAGTAGTTGGGCTAGCGGGAGTTACAATGAGCAGTTCTTC. Encoded protein: CASSWASGSYNEQFF. This chain uses TRBV19 with TRBJ2-1; 10 bases are a match to TRBD2. The CDR3 extends over 15 amino acids. Germline CDR1 is LNHDA and CDR2 is SQIVND (reference sequence).

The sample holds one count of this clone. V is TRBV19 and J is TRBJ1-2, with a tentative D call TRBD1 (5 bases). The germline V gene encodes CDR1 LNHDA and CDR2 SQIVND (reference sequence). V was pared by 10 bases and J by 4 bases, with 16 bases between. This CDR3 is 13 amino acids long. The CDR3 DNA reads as TGTGCCACAACTTATCAGGGTTTCTATGGCTACACCTTC. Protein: CATTYQGFYGYTF.

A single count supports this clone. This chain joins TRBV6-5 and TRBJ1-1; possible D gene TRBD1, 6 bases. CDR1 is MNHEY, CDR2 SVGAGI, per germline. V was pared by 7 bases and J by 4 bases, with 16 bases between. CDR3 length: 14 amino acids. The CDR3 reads CASNRAAGGTEAFF. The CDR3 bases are TGTGCCAGCAACAGGGCAGCGGGGGGCACTGAAGCTTTCTTT.

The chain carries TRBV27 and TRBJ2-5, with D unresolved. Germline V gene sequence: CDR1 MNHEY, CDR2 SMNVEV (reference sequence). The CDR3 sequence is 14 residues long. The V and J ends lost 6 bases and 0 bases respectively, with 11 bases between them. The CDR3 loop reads CASRPDTNQETQYF. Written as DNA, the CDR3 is TGTGCCAGCAGACCTGACACGAACCAAGAGACCCAGTACTTC.

CDR3 amino acids: CASSYRVTYNEQFF. The CDR3, as DNA: TGTGCCAGCAGTTACAGGGTAACCTACAATGAGCAGTTCTTC. The genes are TRBV2 and TRBJ2-1; D possibly corresponds to TRBD1 (6 bases). Trimming stripped 5 bases from V and 2 bases from J, with 10 bases between. Germline-derived CDR1 and CDR2 are SNHLY and FYNNEI. CDR3 length: 14 amino acids.

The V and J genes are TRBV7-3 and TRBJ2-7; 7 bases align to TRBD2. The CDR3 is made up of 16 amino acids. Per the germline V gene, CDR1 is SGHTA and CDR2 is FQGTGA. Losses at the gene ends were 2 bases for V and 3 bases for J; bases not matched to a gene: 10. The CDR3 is CASSLVPSGTVYEQYF. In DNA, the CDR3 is TGTGCCAGCAGCTTAGTGCCTAGCGGAACAGTCTACGAGCAGTACTTC.

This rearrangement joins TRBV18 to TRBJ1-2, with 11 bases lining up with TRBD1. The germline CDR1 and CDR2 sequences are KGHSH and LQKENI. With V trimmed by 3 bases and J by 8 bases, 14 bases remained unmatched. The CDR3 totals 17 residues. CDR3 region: CASSPLPRTGGAEGYTF. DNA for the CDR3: TGTGCCAGCTCACCTTTGCCCCGGACAGGGGGCGCGGAGGGCTACACCTTC.

DNA of the CDR3: TGTGCCAGCAGCTTAGACGCCAGCGGCTTATCCTATAATTCACCCCTCCACTTT. Residues: CASSLDASGLSYNSPLHF. This rearrangement joins TRBV11-3 to TRBJ1-6, with D hard to call. Germline-derived CDR1 and CDR2 are SGHNT and YENEEA. V lost 0 bases to trimming and J lost 1 base, with 13 bases between them. The CDR3 contains 18 residues.

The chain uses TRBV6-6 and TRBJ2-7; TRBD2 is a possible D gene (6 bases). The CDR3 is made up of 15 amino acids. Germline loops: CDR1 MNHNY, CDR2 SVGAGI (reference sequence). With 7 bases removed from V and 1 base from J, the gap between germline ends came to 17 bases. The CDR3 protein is CASTKDGGISYEQYF. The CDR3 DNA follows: TGTGCCAGCACCAAGGACGGCGGGATTTCCTACGAGCAGTACTTC.

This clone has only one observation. CDR3 DNA: TGTGCCTGGAGCCCTGGGGGGGGCATGAACACTGAAGCTTTCTTT. Protein sequence: CAWSPGGGMNTEAFF. This rearrangement joins TRBV30 to TRBJ1-1; D may be TRBD1 (6 bases). CDR1 GTSNPN and CDR2 SVGIG come from the germline V gene (reference sequence). The CDR3 is 15 residues long. V shed 3 bases and J shed 0 bases, with 14 bases lying between them. Drawing the rest from reference TRBV30 and TRBJ1-1, the complete variable domain is SQTIHQWPATLVQPVGSPLSLECTVEGTSNPNLYWYRQAAGRGLQLLFYSVGIGQISSEVPQNLSASRPQDRQFILSSKKLLLSDSGFYLCAWSPGGGMNTEAFFGQGTRLTVV.

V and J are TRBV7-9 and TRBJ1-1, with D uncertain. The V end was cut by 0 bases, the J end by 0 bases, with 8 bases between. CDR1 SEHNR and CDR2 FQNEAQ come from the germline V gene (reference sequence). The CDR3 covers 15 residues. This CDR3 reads CASSLAASLNTEAFF. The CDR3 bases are TGTGCCAGCAGCTTAGCGGCCAGTCTGAACACTGAAGCTTTCTTT. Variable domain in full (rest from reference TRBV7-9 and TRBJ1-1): DTGVSQNPRHKITKRGQNVTFRCDPISEHNRLYWYRQTLGQGPEFLTYFQNEAQLEKSRLLSDRFSAERPKGSFSTLEIQRTEQGDSAMYLCASSLAASLNTEAFFGQGTRLTVV.

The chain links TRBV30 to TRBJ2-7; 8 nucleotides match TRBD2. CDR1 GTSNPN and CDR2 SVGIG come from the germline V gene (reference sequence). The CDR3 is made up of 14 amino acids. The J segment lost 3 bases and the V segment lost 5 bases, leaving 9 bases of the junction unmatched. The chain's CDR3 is CAWGRGGGSYEQYF. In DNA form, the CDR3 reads TGTGCCTGGGGTCGGGGGGGCGGGAGCTACGAGCAGTACTTC.

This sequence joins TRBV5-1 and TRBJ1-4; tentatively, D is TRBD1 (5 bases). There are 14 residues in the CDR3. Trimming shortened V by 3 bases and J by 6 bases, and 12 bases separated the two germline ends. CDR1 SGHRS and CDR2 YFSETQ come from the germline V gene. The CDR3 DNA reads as TGCGCCAGCAGCTGGGGCGGGGTCGATGAAAAACTGTTTTTT. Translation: CASSWGGVDEKLFF.

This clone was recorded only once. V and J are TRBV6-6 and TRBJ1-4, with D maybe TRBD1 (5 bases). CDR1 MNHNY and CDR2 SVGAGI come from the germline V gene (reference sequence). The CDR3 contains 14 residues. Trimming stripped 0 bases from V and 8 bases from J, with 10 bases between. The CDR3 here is CASSYSFRGEKLFF. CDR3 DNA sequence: TGTGCCAGCAGTTACTCGTTCCGGGGGGAAAAACTGTTTTTT.

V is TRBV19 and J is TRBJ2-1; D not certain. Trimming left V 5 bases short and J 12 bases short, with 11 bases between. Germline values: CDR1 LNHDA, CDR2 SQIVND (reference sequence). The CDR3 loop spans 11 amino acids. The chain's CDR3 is CASSVSAVQFF. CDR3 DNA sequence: TGTGCCAGTAGTGTCTCGGCGGTGCAGTTCTTC.

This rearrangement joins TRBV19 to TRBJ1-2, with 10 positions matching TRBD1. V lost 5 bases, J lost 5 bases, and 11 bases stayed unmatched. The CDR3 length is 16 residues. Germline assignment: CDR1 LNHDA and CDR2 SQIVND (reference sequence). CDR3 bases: TGTGCCAGTAGTTTAAATTCCGGGACAGGGGAGTATGGCTACACCTTC. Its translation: CASSLNSGTGEYGYTF.

The CDR3 loop reads CASSQDLQNNQPQHF. The DNA for the CDR3 is TGTGCCAGCAGCCAAGATTTACAGAACAATCAGCCCCAGCATTTT. The chain is built from TRBV3-1 (or the pseudogene TRBV3-2) and TRBJ1-5, with D uncertain. V was clipped by 0 bases and J by 3 bases, with 9 bases between them. Germline V gives CDR1 LGHDT, CDR2 YNNKEL (reference sequence). The CDR3 has 15 amino acids.

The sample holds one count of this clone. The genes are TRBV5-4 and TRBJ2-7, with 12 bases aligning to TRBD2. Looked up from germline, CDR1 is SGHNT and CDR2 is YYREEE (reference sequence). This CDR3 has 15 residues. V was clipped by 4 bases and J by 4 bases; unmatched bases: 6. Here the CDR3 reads CASSEGLAGRYEQYF. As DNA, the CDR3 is TGTGCCAGCAGCGAAGGACTAGCGGGGAGGTACGAGCAGTACTTC.

The CDR3 here is CASSLGTTGGLVGYTF. The CDR3 region has the DNA TGCGCCAGCAGCTTGGGGACGACAGGGGGACTAGTGGGCTACACCTTC. The rearrangement joins TRBV5-1 to TRBJ1-2; 9 nucleotides line up with TRBD1. Germline V gene lookup returns CDR1 SGHRS and CDR2 YFSETQ. The CDR3 sequence is 16 residues long. After removal of 0 bases from V and 8 bases from J, the junction contained 11 bases not matched to a gene.

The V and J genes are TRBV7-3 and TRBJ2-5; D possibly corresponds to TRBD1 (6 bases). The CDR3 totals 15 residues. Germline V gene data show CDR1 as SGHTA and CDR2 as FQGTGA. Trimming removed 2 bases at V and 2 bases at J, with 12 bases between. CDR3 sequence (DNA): TGTGCCAGCAGCTTATTTACCGGACAGCAAGAGACCCAGTACTTC. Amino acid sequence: CASSLFTGQQETQYF.